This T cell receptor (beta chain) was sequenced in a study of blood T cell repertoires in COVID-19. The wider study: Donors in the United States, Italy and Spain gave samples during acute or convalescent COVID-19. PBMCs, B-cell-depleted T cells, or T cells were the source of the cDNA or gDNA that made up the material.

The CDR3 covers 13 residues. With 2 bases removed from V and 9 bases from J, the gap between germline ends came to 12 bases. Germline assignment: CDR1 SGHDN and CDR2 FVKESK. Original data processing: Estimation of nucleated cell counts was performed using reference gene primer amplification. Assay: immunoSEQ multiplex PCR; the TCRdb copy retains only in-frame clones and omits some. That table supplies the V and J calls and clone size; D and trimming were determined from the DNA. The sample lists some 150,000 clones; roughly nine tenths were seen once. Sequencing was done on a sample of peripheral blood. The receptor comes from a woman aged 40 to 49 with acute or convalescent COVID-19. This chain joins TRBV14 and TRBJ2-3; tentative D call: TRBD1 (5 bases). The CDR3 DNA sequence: TGTGCCAGCAGCCAAAGCCAGGGAATAACGCAGTATTTT. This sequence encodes CASSQSQGITQYF.